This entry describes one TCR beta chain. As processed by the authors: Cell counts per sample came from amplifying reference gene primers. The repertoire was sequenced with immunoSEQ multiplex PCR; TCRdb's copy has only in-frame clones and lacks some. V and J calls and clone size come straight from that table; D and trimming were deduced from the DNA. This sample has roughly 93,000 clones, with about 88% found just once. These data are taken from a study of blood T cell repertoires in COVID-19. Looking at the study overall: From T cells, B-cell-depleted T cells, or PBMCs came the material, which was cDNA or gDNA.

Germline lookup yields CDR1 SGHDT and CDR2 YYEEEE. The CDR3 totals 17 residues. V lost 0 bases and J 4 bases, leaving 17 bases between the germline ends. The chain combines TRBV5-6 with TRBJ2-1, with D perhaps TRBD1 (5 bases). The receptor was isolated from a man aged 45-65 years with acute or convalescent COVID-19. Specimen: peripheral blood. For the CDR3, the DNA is TGTGCCAGCAGCTTGGTTACAGGCCTATACTCATACAATGAGCAGTTCTTC. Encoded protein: CASSLVTGLYSYNEQFF. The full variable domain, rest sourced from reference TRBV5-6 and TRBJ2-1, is DAGVTQSPTHLIKTRGQQVTLRCSPKSGHDTVSWYQQALGQGPQFIFQYYEEEERQRGNFPDRFSGHQFPNYSSELNVNALLLGDSALYLCASSLVTGLYSYNEQFFGPGTRLTVL.